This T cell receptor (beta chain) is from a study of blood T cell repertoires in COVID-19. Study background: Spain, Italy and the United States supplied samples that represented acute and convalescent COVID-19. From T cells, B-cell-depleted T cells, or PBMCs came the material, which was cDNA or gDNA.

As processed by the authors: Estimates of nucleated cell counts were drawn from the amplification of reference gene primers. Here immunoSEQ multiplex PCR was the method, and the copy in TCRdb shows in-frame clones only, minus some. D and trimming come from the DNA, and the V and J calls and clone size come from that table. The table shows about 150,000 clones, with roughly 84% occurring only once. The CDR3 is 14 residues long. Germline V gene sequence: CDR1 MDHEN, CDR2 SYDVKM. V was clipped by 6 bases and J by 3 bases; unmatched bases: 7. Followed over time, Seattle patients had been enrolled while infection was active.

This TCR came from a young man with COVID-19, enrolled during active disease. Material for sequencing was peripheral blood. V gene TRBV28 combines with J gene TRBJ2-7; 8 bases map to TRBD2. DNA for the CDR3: TGTGCCAGCAGCCCGTTAGCGGGACGCTACGAGCAGTACTTC. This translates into CASSPLAGRYEQYF.